The 15 T cell receptor beta chains below come from one sample, sequenced in a study of blood T cell repertoires in COVID-19. Repertoires were generated with immunoSEQ multiplex PCR, while TCRdb's copy carries only in-frame clones and drops some. This table has 45,000 to 70,000 clones, 80% to 90% appearing once. Sequencing used peripheral blood. These receptors all stem from an elderly woman with acute or convalescent COVID-19.

The V call is TRBV4-2, the J call TRBJ1-4; D call uncertain. The CDR3 contains 14 residues. V lost 1 base, J lost 8 bases, and 11 bases lay in between. Germline loops: CDR1 LGHNA, CDR2 YNFKEQ. The CDR3 region is CASSQVAALEKLFF. The CDR3 bases are TGTGCCAGCAGCCAAGTAGCTGCGTTGGAAAAACTGTTTTTT.

V usage is TRBV11-3 and J usage is TRBJ2-3, with 9 bases matching TRBD2. Per germline, CDR1 SGHNT and CDR2 YENEEA. V gave up 4 bases and J gave up 2 bases; unmatched junction bases: 4. This CDR3 contains 15 residues. CDR3 DNA: TGTGCCAGCAGCTCTTTAGCGGGAGCCACAGATACGCAGTATTTT. Translated, it gives CASSSLAGATDTQYF.

This chain uses TRBV6-1 with TRBJ1-1; possibly TRBD1 for D (5 bases). Germline V lookup: CDR1 MNHNS, CDR2 SASEGT. The CDR3 runs 12 residues. V dropped 3 bases and J dropped 5 bases, with 7 bases sitting between them. CDR3 in amino acids: CASSEGGTEAFF. As DNA, the CDR3 is TGTGCCAGCAGTGAGGGGGGGACTGAAGCTTTCTTT.

The chain has TRBV2 and TRBJ1-6, with unresolved D. Trimming took 4 bases from V and 10 from J, leaving 20 bases between them. CDR1 and CDR2 (germline): SNHLY, FYNNEI. The CDR3 covers 16 residues. The CDR3 sequence: CASSAPGGPIQSPLHF. CDR3 nucleotide sequence: TGTGCCAGCAGTGCCCCGGGAGGACCAATCCAATCACCCCTCCACTTT.

The chain has TRBV6-4 and TRBJ2-2; D is possibly TRBD2 (5 bases). The CDR3 is 14 amino acids. The germline V gene has CDR1 MRHNA and CDR2 SNTAGT. V was shortened by 4 bases and J by 1 base, with 7 bases between the two germline ends. The CDR3 sequence is CASSGTQNTGELFF. The CDR3 bases are TGTGCCAGCAGTGGGACTCAGAACACCGGGGAGCTGTTTTTT.

The rearrangement joins TRBV30 to TRBJ1-3; 9 bases fit TRBD1. This CDR3 region has 13 residues. CDR1 GTSNPN and CDR2 SVGIG come from the germline V gene (reference sequence). J gave up 9 bases and V 4 bases, and 7 bases lay outside the gene matches. Written as DNA, the CDR3 is TGTGCCTGGACTACACAGGGGGCTGGCACCATATATTTT. Translation gives CAWTTQGAGTIYF.

The V call is TRBV5-1, the J call TRBJ1-1, with D possibly TRBD1 on 6 matching bases. Germline V gene data show CDR1 as SGHRS and CDR2 as YFSETQ. The germline V and J ends were trimmed by 4 bases and 0 bases, with 22 bases remaining between them. The CDR3 has 18 amino acids. CDR3 sequence (DNA): TGCGCCAGCAGCAAGCCCCCCCGCACAGGGACTATGAACACTGAAGCTTTCTTT. It encodes CASSKPPRTGTMNTEAFF. Together with reference TRBV5-1 and TRBJ1-1, the CDR3 gives the full variable domain: KAGVTQTPRYLIKTRGQQVTLSCSPISGHRSVSWYQQTPGQGLQFLFEYFSETQRNKGNFPGRFSGRQFSNSRSEMNVSTLELGDSALYLCASSKPPRTGTMNTEAFFGQGTRLTVV.

V gene TRBV19 combines with J gene TRBJ2-7; perhaps TRBD1 as D (5 bases). Germline values: CDR1 LNHDA, CDR2 SQIVND (reference sequence). The CDR3 has 15 amino acids. Trimming pared 3 bases from V and 0 bases from J, leaving 12 bases between. The CDR3 DNA follows: TGTGCCAGTAGTATGGGGCTGCCAAGCTCCTACGAGCAGTACTTC. Protein sequence: CASSMGLPSSYEQYF.

The gene calls are TRBV28 and TRBJ1-6; 8 bases are a match to TRBD1. The CDR3 has 15 amino acids. V lost 3 bases to trimming and J lost 3 bases; unmatched junction nucleotides: 1. CDR1 is MDHEN, CDR2 SYDVKM, per germline. CDR3 bases: TGTGCCAGCAGTTTGGGACAGGTCTATAATTCACCCCTCCACTTT. The encoded protein is CASSLGQVYNSPLHF.

Turning to this clone: The sample carries other DNA sequences with the same CDR3. This chain uses TRBV3-1 (or the pseudogene TRBV3-2) with TRBJ1-1; 7 nucleotides match TRBD1. The CDR3 spans 14 residues. V shed 1 base and J 1 base; nucleotides not matched to a gene: 0. The germline gives CDR1 LGHDT, CDR2 YNNKEL (reference sequence). In DNA, the CDR3 is TGTGCCAGCAGCCAAGGGACAGGGAACACTGAAGCTTTCTTT. Protein sequence: CASSQGTGNTEAFF.

CDR3 in DNA: TGTGCCAGCAGCTTCCGGGACAGGGATATGGAGCTGTTTTTT. This sequence encodes CASSFRDRDMELFF. The gene calls are TRBV5-6 and TRBJ2-2; 9 positions match TRBD1. Germline-derived CDR1 and CDR2 are SGHDT and YYEEEE. The V gene end was trimmed by 2 bases and the J gene end by 10 bases; junction bases not matched to a gene: 6. This CDR3 contains 14 residues. The full variable domain, in which reference TRBV5-6 and TRBJ2-2 provide the parts outside the CDR3, is DAGVTQSPTHLIKTRGQQVTLRCSPKSGHDTVSWYQQALGQGPQFIFQYYEEEERQRGNFPDRFSGHQFPNYSSELNVNALLLGDSALYLCASSFRDRDMELFFGEGSRLTVL.

The chain couples TRBV3-1 (or the pseudogene TRBV3-2) to TRBJ1-1; D is unclear. This CDR3 comprises 15 residues. V was shortened by 0 bases and J by 2 bases, with 10 bases between the two germline ends. CDR1 is LGHDT and CDR2 is YNNKEL in the germline V gene (reference sequence). The CDR3 sequence: CASSQDSFRNTEAFF. CDR3 sequence (DNA): TGTGCCAGCAGCCAAGATTCTTTCAGAAACACTGAAGCTTTCTTT.

CDR3 sequence reads: CASSQGQPGANVLTF. Here the CDR3 DNA reads TGTGCCAGCAGCCAGGGACAACCTGGGGCCAACGTCCTGACTTTC. The V call is TRBV7-9, the J call TRBJ2-6; D might be TRBD1 (6 bases). V lost 5 bases and J 2 bases, leaving 10 bases between the germline ends. The CDR3 is made up of 15 amino acids. Germline V gene sequence: CDR1 SEHNR, CDR2 FQNEAQ (reference sequence).

This sequence joins TRBV2 and TRBJ1-2; TRBD1 is a possible D gene (6 bases). Germline loops: CDR1 SNHLY, CDR2 FYNNEI. V gave up 4 bases and J gave up 8 bases, with 17 bases separating them. The CDR3 has 14 residues. For the CDR3, the DNA is TGTGCCAGCAGTGTAACCCCCTCAGGACAGGGCTACACCTTC. Its protein product is CASSVTPSGQGYTF.

The rearrangement joins TRBV5-8 to TRBJ1-4; 7 positions agree with TRBD1. Trimming at V came to 4 bases and at J to 4 bases, leaving 13 bases not matched to a gene. This CDR3 spans 17 amino acids. CDR1 and CDR2 (germline): SGHTS, YDEGEE. The CDR3 sequence is CASSLQAVTGNNEKLFF. The CDR3 nucleotides are TGTGCCAGCAGCCTCCAGGCCGTGACAGGGAATAATGAAAAACTGTTTTTT.